The TCR beta chain under discussion was sequenced for a study of blood T cell repertoires in COVID-19. Study context: Both acute and convalescent COVID-19 samples were obtained from the United States, Italy and Spain. Sources were T cells, B-cell-depleted T cells, or PBMCs; the material itself was cDNA or gDNA.

The CDR3 has 16 residues. Germline lookup yields CDR1 LNHDA and CDR2 SQIVND (reference sequence). With V trimmed by 4 bases and J by 2 bases, 9 bases remained unmatched. Methods used by the authors: Estimation of nucleated cell counts relied on the amplification of reference gene primers. TCRdb's copy holds only in-frame clones and misses some; the assay was immunoSEQ multiplex PCR. V and J calls and clone size are as listed in that table; D and trimming were resolved from the DNA. The sample records approximately 24,000 clones, 89% being singletons. This TCR was sampled from a woman aged 70-85 years with active COVID-19. The sample taken for sequencing was peripheral blood. J is TRBJ2-3 and V is TRBV19, with 7 nucleotides matching TRBD2. The CDR3 nucleotides read TGTGCCAGTAGTAAAGATCCTAGCGGTTTCACAGATACGCAGTATTTT. Its translation is CASSKDPSGFTDTQYF.